Listed below are T cell receptor beta chains from one sample, sequenced in a study of cytotoxic CD8 clonotypes in ibrutinib-treated CLL. The repertoire was sequenced with immunoSEQ multiplex PCR; TCRdb's copy has only in-frame clones and lacks some. Here the sample spans 30,000 to 35,000 clones, approximately 70% being singletons. The material sequenced was PBMCs, taken before ibrutinib treatment. These receptors originate from a human donor with chronic lymphocytic leukemia. Each CDR3 is given with its conserved first and last residue. Each record gives: D gene, V gene, clone size, J gene, CDR3 protein, CDR3 DNA. A D gene is named only where the DNA matches it firmly. The size entry is marked missing in some rows and otherwise reads once, few, many or a size class.

d_gene: TRBD2
v_gene: TRBV11-3
abundance: few
j_gene: TRBJ2-3
CDR3aa: CASSLASGGADTQYF
CDR3nt: TGTGCCAGCAGCTTGGCTAGCGGGGGAGCAGATACGCAGTATTTT

d_gene: NA
v_gene: TRBV4-1
abundance: NA
j_gene: TRBJ2-1
CDR3aa: CASSQDQFHEQFF
CDR3nt: TGCGCCAGCAGCCAAGATCAGTTTCATGAGCAGTTCTTC

d_gene: NA
v_gene: TRBV5-6
abundance: few
j_gene: TRBJ2-2
CDR3aa: CASSFEGTTGELFF
CDR3nt: TGTGCCAGCAGCTTTGAGGGAACTACCGGGGAGCTGTTTTTT

d_gene: NA
v_gene: TRBV19
abundance: NA
j_gene: TRBJ1-5
CDR3aa: CASSIDASQGNQPQHF
CDR3nt: TGTGCCAGTAGTATAGATGCCTCACAGGGTAATCAGCCCCAGCATTTT

d_gene: NA
v_gene: TRBV11-2
abundance: NA
j_gene: TRBJ1-4
CDR3aa: CASSLAYSGKLFF
CDR3nt: TGTGCCAGCAGCTTAGCTTACTCCGGAAAACTGTTTTTT

d_gene: NA
v_gene: TRBV19
abundance: medium-sized
j_gene: TRBJ1-3
CDR3aa: CASSTVVLSGNTIYF
CDR3nt: TGTGCCAGTAGTACCGTCGTACTCTCTGGAAACACCATATATTTT

d_gene: NA
v_gene: TRBV7-9
abundance: NA
j_gene: TRBJ1-2
CDR3aa: CASSSRRDTHYGYTF
CDR3nt: TGTGCCAGCAGCTCTAGAAGGGACACTCACTATGGCTACACCTTC

d_gene: TRBD1
v_gene: TRBV19
abundance: NA
j_gene: TRBJ2-7
CDR3aa: CASSPGQGAGEQYF
CDR3nt: TGTGCCAGTAGTCCGGGACAGGGGGCGGGGGAGCAGTACTTC

d_gene: NA
v_gene: TRBV5-1
abundance: NA
j_gene: TRBJ2-2
CDR3aa: CASSLAFGLGFTGELFF
CDR3nt: TGCGCCAGCAGCTTGGCCTTCGGGCTAGGGTTCACCGGGGAGCTGTTTTTT

d_gene: NA
v_gene: TRBV7-2
abundance: NA
j_gene: TRBJ2-2
CDR3aa: CASSLTQGGIGELFF
CDR3nt: TGTGCCAGCAGCTTAACCCAGGGGGGAATCGGGGAGCTGTTTTTT

d_gene: NA
v_gene: TRBV5-4
abundance: NA
j_gene: TRBJ1-4
CDR3aa: CASSRLNEKLFF
CDR3nt: TGTGCCAGCAGCAGATTAAATGAAAAACTGTTTTTT

d_gene: TRBD2
v_gene: TRBV7-7
abundance: few
j_gene: TRBJ2-3
CDR3aa: CASSPSGGSTDTQYF
CDR3nt: TGTGCCAGCAGCCCCAGCGGGGGGAGTACAGATACGCAGTATTTT

d_gene: NA
v_gene: TRBV11-2
abundance: NA
j_gene: TRBJ2-5
CDR3aa: CASSRSSEETQYF
CDR3nt: TGTGCCAGCAGCCGATCGAGTGAAGAGACCCAGTACTTC

d_gene: NA
v_gene: TRBV6-5
abundance: NA
j_gene: TRBJ2-1
CDR3aa: CASRGQAEAVYEQFF
CDR3nt: TGTGCCAGCAGGGGCCAAGCGGAAGCGGTCTATGAGCAGTTCTTC

d_gene: NA
v_gene: TRBV2
abundance: few
j_gene: TRBJ1-6
CDR3aa: CASSDGILNSPLHF
CDR3nt: TGTGCCAGCAGTGACGGAATCCTAAATTCACCCCTCCACTTT

d_gene: TRBD2
v_gene: TRBV5-6
abundance: NA
j_gene: TRBJ2-1
CDR3aa: CASSRKPRAGGSYNEQFF
CDR3nt: TGTGCCAGCAGCCGGAAACCCAGGGCGGGGGGCTCCTACAATGAGCAGTTCTTC

d_gene: TRBD1
v_gene: TRBV7-9
abundance: NA
j_gene: TRBJ1-5
CDR3aa: CASSPDRGAYNQPQHF
CDR3nt: TGTGCCAGCAGCCCAGACAGGGGGGCTTACAATCAGCCCCAGCATTTT

d_gene: NA
v_gene: TRBV7-2
abundance: NA
j_gene: TRBJ2-5
CDR3aa: CASSLRRGQQYF
CDR3nt: TGTGCCAGCAGCTTACGCCGGGGCCAACAGTACTTC

d_gene: NA
v_gene: TRBV6-5
abundance: NA
j_gene: TRBJ2-7
CDR3aa: CASNSQPRKVTEQYF
CDR3nt: TGTGCCAGCAACTCCCAGCCCAGGAAGGTTACCGAGCAGTACTTC

d_gene: NA
v_gene: TRBV5-4
abundance: NA
j_gene: TRBJ2-7
CDR3aa: CASSHPDGLGAGSSYEQYF
CDR3nt: TGTGCCAGCAGCCACCCGGACGGCTTGGGTGCAGGTTCCTCCTACGAGCAGTACTTC

d_gene: NA
v_gene: TRBV7-9
abundance: NA
j_gene: TRBJ2-4
CDR3aa: CASSFLRRREKAKNIQYF
CDR3nt: TGTGCCAGCAGCTTCCTTAGACGGAGAGAGAAAGCCAAAAACATTCAGTACTTC

d_gene: NA
v_gene: TRBV25-1
abundance: once
j_gene: TRBJ2-5
CDR3aa: CASSEYKGQGTLQETQYF
CDR3nt: TGTGCCAGCAGTGAATATAAGGGGCAGGGGACCCTCCAAGAGACCCAGTACTTC

d_gene: NA
v_gene: TRBV5-1
abundance: NA
j_gene: TRBJ1-3
CDR3aa: CASSLPLTQGNTIYF
CDR3nt: TGCGCCAGCAGCTTGCCTCTGACGCAGGGAAACACCATATATTTT

d_gene: NA
v_gene: TRBV5-1
abundance: NA
j_gene: TRBJ2-5
CDR3aa: CASSFPGEETQYF
CDR3nt: TGCGCCAGCAGCTTTCCTGGAGAAGAGACCCAGTACTTC